These T cell receptor beta chains were read from a single sample in a study of chemoradiotherapy in HPV16-positive cancers. Sequencing used immunoSEQ multiplex PCR; TCRdb keeps in-frame clones, though not all of them. The table has 30,000 to 50,000 clones, about 77% seen once. The specimen was blood, collected from a patient who underwent chemoradiotherapy. The source of these receptors is a human donor with HPV-associated anogenital cancer. CDR3s include the opening cysteine and the closing phenylalanine or tryptophan. Fields, in order: D gene, J gene, clone size, V gene, CDR3 protein, CDR3 DNA. A D gene is named only where the DNA matches it firmly. The listing skips clone size in some rows; elsewhere it reads once, few, many or a size class.

TRBD1,TRBJ1-1,NA,TRBV27,CASSFPGTGSPFF,TGTGCCAGCAGTTTCCCCGGGACAGGGAGCCCTTTCTTT
NA,TRBJ2-7,NA,TRBV19,CASSIKGVAYEQYF,TGTGCCAGTAGTATAAAGGGGGTAGCCTACGAGCAGTACTTC
NA,TRBJ1-1,few,TRBV5-4,CASGGYTEAFF,TGTGCCAGCGGGGGGTACACTGAAGCTTTCTTT
TRBD2,TRBJ2-3,NA,TRBV9,CASSLGEGLMIDTQYF,TGTGCCAGCTCTCTAGGGGAGGGACTAATGATAGATACGCAGTATTTT
TRBD1,TRBJ1-6,NA,TRBV4-2,CASSQEGQGNSPLHF,TGTGCCAGCAGCCAAGAGGGACAGGGGAATTCACCCCTCCACTTT
NA,TRBJ2-3,NA,TRBV18,CASSLFSGPTDTQYF,TGTGCCAGCTCACTATTTAGCGGACCCACAGATACGCAGTATTTT
NA,TRBJ1-2,few,TRBV7-2,CASSLAEGYGYTF,TGTGCCAGCAGCTTAGCGGAGGGGTATGGCTACACCTTC
NA,TRBJ1-4,NA,TRBV2,CASSDRDSTNEKLFF,TGTGCCAGCAGTGACAGAGACTCAACTAATGAAAAACTGTTTTTT
TRBD1,TRBJ1-2,NA,TRBV10-1,CASGRDRGNMRGYTF,TGCGCCAGCGGACGGGACAGGGGGAATATGAGGGGCTACACCTTC
TRBD1,TRBJ2-7,NA,TRBV11-2,CASSSGTGSMAYEQYF,TGTGCCAGCAGCTCCGGGACAGGGTCCATGGCCTACGAGCAGTACTTC
NA,TRBJ2-6,once,TRBV11-1,CASSPREGGSGANVLTF,TGTGCCAGCAGCCCCAGGGAAGGGGGCTCTGGGGCCAACGTCCTGACTTTC
NA,TRBJ1-2,NA,TRBV30,CAWSVANSYGYTF,TGTGCCTGGAGTGTTGCCAACAGCTATGGCTACACCTTC
NA,TRBJ1-2,NA,TRBV5-1,CASSSQPTSLGYTF,TGCGCCAGCAGCTCCCAGCCGACAAGTCTTGGCTACACCTTC
TRBD1,TRBJ1-1,NA,TRBV6-5,CASSYGQGDSEAFF,TGTGCCAGCAGTTATGGCCAGGGGGACTCTGAAGCTTTCTTT
NA,TRBJ1-5,NA,TRBV7-2,CASSADRYSNQPQHF,TGTGCCAGCAGCGCGGACAGATATAGCAATCAGCCCCAGCATTTT
NA,TRBJ2-6,NA,TRBV19,CASKEQHSGANVLTF,TGTGCCAGTAAAGAGCAGCACTCTGGGGCCAACGTCCTGACTTTC
NA,TRBJ2-5,NA,TRBV5-1,CASRSHGGHETQYF,TGCGCCAGCAGGTCCCATGGGGGGCACGAGACCCAGTACTTC
NA,TRBJ1-1,NA,TRBV5-4,CASSHGTGQQNTEAFF,TGTGCCAGCAGCCATGGGACGGGACAACAGAACACTGAAGCTTTCTTT
TRBD2,TRBJ2-1,once,TRBV7-8,CASSLLAGGYNEQFF,TGTGCCAGCAGCTTATTAGCGGGGGGCTACAATGAGCAGTTCTTC
NA,TRBJ2-5,once,TRBV7-2,CASSLVAGRETQYF,TGTGCCAGCAGCTTGGTGGCGGGGCGGGAGACCCAGTACTTC
NA,TRBJ1-1,NA,TRBV9,CASGRGSPNTEAFF,TGTGCCAGCGGGCGCGGCAGCCCTAACACTGAAGCTTTCTTT
TRBD1,TRBJ2-7,NA,TRBV5-1,CASSYSTFGTGGLNEQYF,TGCGCCAGCAGCTACAGTACGTTCGGGACAGGGGGCTTGAACGAGCAGTACTTC
TRBD2,TRBJ2-3,NA,TRBV15,CATSKRLAGGTDTQYF,TGTGCCACCAGCAAGAGACTAGCGGGAGGCACAGATACGCAGTATTTT
NA,TRBJ1-1,NA,TRBV5-6,CASSHYRAANTEAFF,TGTGCCAGCAGCCACTACCGGGCCGCGAACACTGAAGCTTTCTTT
NA,TRBJ1-1,NA,TRBV5-4,CASSLPSVNTEAFF,TGTGCCAGCAGCTTGCCCAGCGTGAACACTGAAGCTTTCTTT